This T cell receptor beta chain was captured by sequencing in a study of vaccination and CD4 T cells after COVID-19. About the research overall: Investigators stimulated cells with overlapping spike peptides drawn from SARS-CoV-2, HCoV-NL63, HCoV-OC43 and HCoV-229E.

Documented treatment: roughly ten-day PBMC culture with coronavirus spike peptide pools or control peptides (ViraFEST assay). Gathering of the CD4+ T cells, from the unexposed donor, took place before the COVID-19 pandemic (2011-2018). ViraFEST sequenced TCRs after peptide-pool expansion of antigen-specific T cells. This CDR3 comprises 16 residues. V gave up 3 bases and J gave up 5 bases, with 19 bases separating them. The germline gives CDR1 KGHSH, CDR2 LQKENI. Regarding this clonotype: Its antigen remains unknown.

At the Johns Hopkins FTIC core, DNA taken from cultured CD4+ T cells was sequenced by way of the Oncomine TCR Beta short-read assay. After culture, CD4+ T cells served as the source for genomic DNA extraction. One entry per CDR3 protein results from TCRdb running MiXCR on the PCR reads. This table holds nearly 8,000 distinct CDR3 sequences, 41% found once. V usage is TRBV18 and J usage is TRBJ2-5; D possibly matches TRBD1 or TRBD2 (5 bases each). This TCR derives from a human donor in good health. The sample comprised CD4+ T cells from blood, cultured in vitro. As DNA, the CDR3 is TGTGCCAGCTCACCGGGGGTTTCCCTGGGCGGGGAGACCCAGTACTTC. Translating gives CASSPGVSLGGETQYF.